The 3 T cell receptor beta chains below come from one sample, sequenced in a study of T cell responses to AZD1222 COVID-19 vaccine. The assay was immunoSEQ multiplex PCR, and TCRdb's table has in-frame clones only and misses some. The table includes more than 110,000 clones, around nine tenths detected once. The input for sequencing was peripheral blood, taken on day 0 of AZD1222 vaccination. The receptors here all came from an adult in good health.

This rearrangement joins TRBV25-1 to TRBJ2-2; D remains unclear. CDR1 MGHDK and CDR2 SYGVNS come from the germline V gene. The V and J ends lost 5 bases and 2 bases respectively, with 12 bases between them. The CDR3 is 15 residues long. DNA for the CDR3: TGTGCCAGCAGTCCCCCCAGGTACAACACCGGGGAGCTGTTTTTT. Translating it yields CASSPPRYNTGELFF.

This chain links TRBV7-2 with TRBJ2-1; tentative D call: TRBD1 (5 bases). The V and J ends lost 5 bases and 6 bases respectively, with 11 bases between them. CDR1 SGHTA and CDR2 FQGNSA come from the germline V gene. The CDR3 loop spans 13 amino acids. The CDR3 protein is CASSAKDSNEQFF. The CDR3 region has the DNA TGTGCCAGCAGCGCCAAAGACAGCAATGAGCAGTTCTTC.

This sequence joins TRBV19 and TRBJ2-1; D might be TRBD1 (5 bases). CDR3 size: 15 residues. V was shortened by 4 bases and J by 0 bases, with 10 bases between the two germline ends. Germline-derived CDR1 and CDR2 are LNHDA and SQIVND (reference sequence). This CDR3 is CASSRGSSSYNEQFF. The CDR3 DNA reads TGTGCCAGTAGTAGGGGCAGCAGCTCCTACAATGAGCAGTTCTTC.